This TCR beta chain was sequenced during a study of T-cell memory formation after mild COVID-19. Study overall: For the most part, TCR clusters were specific to one donor.

In the case of this clonotype: Its antigen is not known.

Broader study findings: The authors did not confirm SARS-CoV-2 specificity of second-wave clones peaking day 37.

From 5'RACE with constant-segment primers came TCR alpha and TCR beta cDNA libraries that carried sample barcodes and UMIs. TCRdb independently ran MiXCR on the 5' RACE reads; one entry per CDR3 protein. The sample yields about 62,000 distinct CDR3 sequences, 9.3% seen once. The V end lost 3 bases, the J end lost 7 bases, and 15 bases lay between the germline ends. The CDR3 runs 14 residues. From germline, CDR1 is SGHRS and CDR2 YFSETQ. The sequenced sample was PBMCs or a T cell subset sorted from them (not recorded which). The clonotype was recovered from a young man who had mild COVID-19 (a few samples of this study predate the infection). Cell type and time point are not known. J is TRBJ2-3 and V is TRBV5-1; D not certain. In nucleotides, the CDR3 is TGCGCCAGCAGCTCCGATACTTACACCTATACGCAGTATTTT. This encodes CASSSDTYTYTQYF.